This TCR beta chain appears in the sequencing data of a study of cytomegalovirus exposure and HLA in healthy donors. Study-wide findings and caveats: A previous analysis found most TCR beta V segments productive roughly 87% or roughly 30% of the time. Among immune exposure information, only CMV serostatus was available. A later analysis found TCR association rates differed by HLA locus, highest for DRB1 and lowest for HLA-C.

The CDR3 runs 14 residues. The V gene's germline CDR1 is SQVTM and CDR2 ANQGSEA. Losses at the gene ends were 7 bases for V and 2 bases for J; bases not matched to a gene: 10. Concerning this clone: Its cognate antigen is unknown.

Donors counted as nominally healthy when sampled, yet unrecorded immune exposures were likely. PCR used 60 Vbeta primers and 13 Jbeta primers. The data were produced by immunoSEQ multiplex PCR, yet TCRdb's version contains in-frame clones alone and is incomplete. The sample lists some 240,000 clones, 85% to 95% occurring once. The TCR comes from a girl aged 2-10 years in good health and CMV-seronegative. V gene TRBV29-1 combines with J gene TRBJ2-7, with 8 bases aligning to TRBD1. The sample consisted of PBMCs. CDR3: CSATTGVTTYEQYF. The CDR3 bases are TGCAGCGCTACGACAGGGGTTACAACCTACGAGCAGTACTTC.